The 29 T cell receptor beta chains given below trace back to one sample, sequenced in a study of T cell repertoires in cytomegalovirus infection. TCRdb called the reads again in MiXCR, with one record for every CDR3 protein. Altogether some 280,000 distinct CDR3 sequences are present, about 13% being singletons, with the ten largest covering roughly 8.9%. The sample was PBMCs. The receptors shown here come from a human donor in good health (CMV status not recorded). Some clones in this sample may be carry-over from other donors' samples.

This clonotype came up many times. CDR3 sequence reads: CASSPTGNQETQYF. CDR3 nucleotides: TGTGCCAGCAGCCCTACGGGGAACCAAGAGACCCAGTACTTC. The gene calls are TRBV7-3 and TRBJ2-5, with a possible D match to TRBD2 (5 bases). The CDR3 loop spans 14 amino acids. The V end lost 5 bases, the J end lost 0 bases, and 10 bases lay between the germline ends. Per germline, CDR1 SGHTA and CDR2 FQGTGA.

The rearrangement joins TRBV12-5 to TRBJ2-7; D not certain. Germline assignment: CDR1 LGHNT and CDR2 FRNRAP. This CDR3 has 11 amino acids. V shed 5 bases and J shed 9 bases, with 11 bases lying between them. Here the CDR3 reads CASGPGRGQYF. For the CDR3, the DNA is TGTGCTAGTGGTCCGGGCCGAGGGCAGTACTTC.

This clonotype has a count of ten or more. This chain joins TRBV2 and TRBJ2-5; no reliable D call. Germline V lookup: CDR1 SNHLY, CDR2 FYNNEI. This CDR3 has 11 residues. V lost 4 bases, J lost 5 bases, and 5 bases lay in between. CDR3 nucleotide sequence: TGTGCCAGCAGTGCCCGGGAGACCCAGTACTTC. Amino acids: CASSARETQYF.

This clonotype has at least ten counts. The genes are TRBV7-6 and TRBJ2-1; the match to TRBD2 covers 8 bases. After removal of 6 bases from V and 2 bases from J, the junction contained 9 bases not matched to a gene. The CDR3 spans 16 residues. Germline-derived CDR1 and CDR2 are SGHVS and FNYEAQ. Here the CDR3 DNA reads TGTGCCAGCAGTCCGGGGGGGCACAGCACCTACAATGAGCAGTTCTTC. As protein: CASSPGGHSTYNEQFF.

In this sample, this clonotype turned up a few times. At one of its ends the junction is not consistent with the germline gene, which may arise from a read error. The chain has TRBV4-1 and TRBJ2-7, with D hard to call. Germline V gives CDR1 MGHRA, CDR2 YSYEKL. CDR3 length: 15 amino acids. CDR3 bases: TGCGCCAGCAGCCAAAGTACGGGTAGCTCCCACGAGCAGTACTTC. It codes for CASSQSTGSSHEQYF.

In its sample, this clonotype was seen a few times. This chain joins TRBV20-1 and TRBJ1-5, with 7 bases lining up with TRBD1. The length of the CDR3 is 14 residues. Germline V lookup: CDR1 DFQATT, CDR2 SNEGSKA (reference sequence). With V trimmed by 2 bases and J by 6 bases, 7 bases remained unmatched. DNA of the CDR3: TGCAGTGCTAGAAATAGACAGGGAAGTCAGCCCCAGCATTTT. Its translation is CSARNRQGSQPQHF.

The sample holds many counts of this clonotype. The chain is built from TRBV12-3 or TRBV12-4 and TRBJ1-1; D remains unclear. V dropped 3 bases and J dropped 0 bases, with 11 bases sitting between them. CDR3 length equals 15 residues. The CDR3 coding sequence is TGTGCCAGCAGTTTCGGGCTGACCATGAACACTGAAGCTTTCTTT. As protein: CASSFGLTMNTEAFF.

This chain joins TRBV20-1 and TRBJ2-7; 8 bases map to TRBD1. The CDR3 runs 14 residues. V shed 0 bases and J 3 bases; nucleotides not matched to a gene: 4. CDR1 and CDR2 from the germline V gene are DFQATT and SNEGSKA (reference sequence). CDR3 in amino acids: CSARDSDRVYEQYF. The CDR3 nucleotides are TGCAGTGCTAGAGATTCGGACAGGGTCTACGAGCAGTACTTC.

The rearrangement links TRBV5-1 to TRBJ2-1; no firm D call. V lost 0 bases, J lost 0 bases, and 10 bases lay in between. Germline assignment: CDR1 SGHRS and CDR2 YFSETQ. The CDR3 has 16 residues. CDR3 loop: CASSLAIQTSYNEQFF. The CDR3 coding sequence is TGCGCCAGCAGCTTGGCAATTCAGACCTCCTACAATGAGCAGTTCTTC.

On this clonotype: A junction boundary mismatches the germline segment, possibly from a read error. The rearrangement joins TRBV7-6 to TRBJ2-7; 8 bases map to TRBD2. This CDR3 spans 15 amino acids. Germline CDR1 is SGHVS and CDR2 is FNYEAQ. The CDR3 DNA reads TGTGCCAGGAGCTTAGAGACTAGCGACTCCTACGAGCAGTACTTC. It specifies CARSLETSDSYEQYF.

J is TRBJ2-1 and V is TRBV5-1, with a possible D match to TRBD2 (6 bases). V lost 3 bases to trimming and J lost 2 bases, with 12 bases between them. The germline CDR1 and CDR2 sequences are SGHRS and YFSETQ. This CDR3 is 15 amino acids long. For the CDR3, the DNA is TGCGCCAGCAGCTCGAACGGGGGAACCTACAATGAGCAGTTCTTC. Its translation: CASSSNGGTYNEQFF.

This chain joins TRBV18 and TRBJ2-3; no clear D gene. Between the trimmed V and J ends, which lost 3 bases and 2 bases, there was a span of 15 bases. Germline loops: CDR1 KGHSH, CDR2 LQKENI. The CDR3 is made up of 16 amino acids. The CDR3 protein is CASSPLSGSFTDTQYF. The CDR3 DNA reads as TGTGCCAGCTCACCCTTAAGTGGTTCTTTCACAGATACGCAGTATTTT.

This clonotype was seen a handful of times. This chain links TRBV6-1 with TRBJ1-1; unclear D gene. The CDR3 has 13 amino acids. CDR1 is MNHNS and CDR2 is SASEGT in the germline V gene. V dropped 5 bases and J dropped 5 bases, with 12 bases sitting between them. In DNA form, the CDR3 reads TGTGCCAGCAGTCCCGCCTGGGGTACTGAAGCTTTCTTT. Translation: CASSPAWGTEAFF.

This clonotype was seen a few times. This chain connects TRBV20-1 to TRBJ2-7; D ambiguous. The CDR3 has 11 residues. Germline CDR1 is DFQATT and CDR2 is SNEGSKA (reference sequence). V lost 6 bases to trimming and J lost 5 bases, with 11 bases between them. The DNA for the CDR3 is TGCAGTGCCAGATCACCCCACGAGCAGTACTTC. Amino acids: CSARSPHEQYF.

The CDR3 reads CSVAGGQETQYF. In DNA, the CDR3 is TGCAGCGTTGCGGGGGGACAAGAGACCCAGTACTTC. The chain employs TRBV29-1 and TRBJ2-5, with TRBD2 identical over 7 bases. In germline, CDR1 is SQVTM, CDR2 ANQGSEA. The V segment lost 4 bases and the J segment 2 bases; nucleotides outside the gene matches: 1. The length of the CDR3 is 12 residues.

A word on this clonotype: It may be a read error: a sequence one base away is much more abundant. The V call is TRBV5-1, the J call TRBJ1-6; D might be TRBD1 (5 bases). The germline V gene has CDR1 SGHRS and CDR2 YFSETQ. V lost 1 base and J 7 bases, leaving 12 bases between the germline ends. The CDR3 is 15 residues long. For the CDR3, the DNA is TGCGCCAGCAGCTTGACCGTGACAGCAAATTCACCCCTCCACTTT. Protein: CASSLTVTANSPLHF. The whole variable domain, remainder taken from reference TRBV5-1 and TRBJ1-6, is KAGVTQTPRYLIKTRGQQVTLSCSPISGHRSVSWYQQTPGQGLQFLFEYFSETQRNKGNFPGRFSGRQFSNSRSEMNVSTLELGDSALYLCASSLTVTANSPLHFGNGTRLTVT.

The CDR3 region has the DNA TGCAGTGCTAGAGCGCCACTAGCGGGAGTCGTAGATACGCAGTATTTT. Translated: CSARAPLAGVVDTQYF. The J gene is TRBJ2-3, the V gene TRBV20-1; 11 positions agree with TRBD2. The junction had 8 bases not matched to a gene; V was cut back by 1 base and J by 5 bases. CDR1 is DFQATT, CDR2 SNEGSKA, per germline (reference sequence). This CDR3 has 16 amino acids.

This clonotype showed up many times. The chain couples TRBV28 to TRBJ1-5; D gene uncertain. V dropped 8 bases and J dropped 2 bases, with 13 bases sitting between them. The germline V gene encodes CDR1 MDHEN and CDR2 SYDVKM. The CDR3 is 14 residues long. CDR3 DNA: TGTGCCAGCGTTACAGATTGGGGCAATCAGCCCCAGCATTTT. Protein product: CASVTDWGNQPQHF.

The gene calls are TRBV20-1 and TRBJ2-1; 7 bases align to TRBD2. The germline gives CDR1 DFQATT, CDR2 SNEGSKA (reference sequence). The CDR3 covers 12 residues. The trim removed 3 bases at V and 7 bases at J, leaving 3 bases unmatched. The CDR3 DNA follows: TGCAGTGCTAGCGGGGGGAGGAATGAGCAGTTCTTC. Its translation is CSASGGRNEQFF.

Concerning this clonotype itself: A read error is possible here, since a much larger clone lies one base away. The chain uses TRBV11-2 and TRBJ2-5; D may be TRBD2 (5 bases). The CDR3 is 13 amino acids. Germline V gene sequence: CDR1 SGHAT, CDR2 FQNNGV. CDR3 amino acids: CASSLGARETQCF. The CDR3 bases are TGTGCCAGCAGCTTAGGTGCGAGGGAGACCCAGTGCTTC.

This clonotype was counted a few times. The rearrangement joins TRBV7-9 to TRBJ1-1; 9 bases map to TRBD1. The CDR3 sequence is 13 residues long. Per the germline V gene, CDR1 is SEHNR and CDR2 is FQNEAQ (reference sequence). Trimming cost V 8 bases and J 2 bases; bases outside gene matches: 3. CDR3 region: CASLDRGNTEAFF. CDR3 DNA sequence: TGTGCCAGCTTGGACAGGGGTAACACTGAAGCTTTCTTT.

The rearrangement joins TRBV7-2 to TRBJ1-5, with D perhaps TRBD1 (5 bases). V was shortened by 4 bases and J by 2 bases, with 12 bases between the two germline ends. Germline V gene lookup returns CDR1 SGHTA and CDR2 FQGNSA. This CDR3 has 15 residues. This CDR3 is CASSSQGGRNQPQHF. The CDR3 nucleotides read TGTGCCAGCAGCTCCCAGGGCGGGCGCAATCAGCCCCAGCATTTT. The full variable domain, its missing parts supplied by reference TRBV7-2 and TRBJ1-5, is GAGVSQSPSNKVTEKGKDVELRCDPISGHTALYWYRQSLGQGLEFLIYFQGNSAPDKSGLPSDRFSAERTGGSVSTLTIQRTQQEDSAVYLCASSSQGGRNQPQHFGDGTRLSIL.

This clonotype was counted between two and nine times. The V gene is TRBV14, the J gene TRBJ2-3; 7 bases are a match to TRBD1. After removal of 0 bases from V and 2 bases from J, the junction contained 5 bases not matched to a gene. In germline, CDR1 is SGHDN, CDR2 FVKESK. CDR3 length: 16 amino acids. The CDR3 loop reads CASSQDVDRSTDTQYF. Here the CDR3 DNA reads TGTGCCAGCAGCCAAGATGTGGACAGGTCCACAGATACGCAGTATTTT.

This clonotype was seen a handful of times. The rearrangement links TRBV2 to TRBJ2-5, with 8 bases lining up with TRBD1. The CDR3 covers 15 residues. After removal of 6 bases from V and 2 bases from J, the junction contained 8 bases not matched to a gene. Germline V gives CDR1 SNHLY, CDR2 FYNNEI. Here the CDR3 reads CASSETGTGQETQYF. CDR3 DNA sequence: TGTGCCAGCAGCGAAACCGGGACAGGACAAGAGACCCAGTACTTC. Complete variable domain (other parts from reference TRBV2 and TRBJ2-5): EPEVTQTPSHQVTQMGQEVILRCVPISNHLYFYWYRQILGQKVEFLVSFYNNEISEKSEIFDDQFSVERPDGSNFTLKIRSTKLEDSAMYFCASSETGTGQETQYFGPGTRLLVL.

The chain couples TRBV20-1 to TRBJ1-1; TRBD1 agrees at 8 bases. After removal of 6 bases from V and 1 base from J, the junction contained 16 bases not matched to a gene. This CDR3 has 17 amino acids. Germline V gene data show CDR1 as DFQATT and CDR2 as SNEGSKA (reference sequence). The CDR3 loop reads CSAPIRDRYYPNTEAFF. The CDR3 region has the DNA TGCAGTGCGCCCATCCGGGACAGGTACTATCCGAACACTGAAGCTTTCTTT.

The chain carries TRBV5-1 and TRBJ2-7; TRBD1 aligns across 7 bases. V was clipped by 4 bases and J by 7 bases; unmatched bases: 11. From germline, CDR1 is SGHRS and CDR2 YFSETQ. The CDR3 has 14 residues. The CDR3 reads CASSRGQVPGEQYF. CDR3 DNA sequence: TGCGCCAGCAGCCGCGGACAGGTTCCGGGGGAGCAGTACTTC.

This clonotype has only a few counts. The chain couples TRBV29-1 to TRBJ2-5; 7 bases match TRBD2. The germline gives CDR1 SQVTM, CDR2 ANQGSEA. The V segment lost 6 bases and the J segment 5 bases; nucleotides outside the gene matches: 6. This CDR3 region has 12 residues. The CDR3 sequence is CSVWGGSETQYF. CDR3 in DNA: TGCAGCGTCTGGGGGGGGTCGGAGACCCAGTACTTC.

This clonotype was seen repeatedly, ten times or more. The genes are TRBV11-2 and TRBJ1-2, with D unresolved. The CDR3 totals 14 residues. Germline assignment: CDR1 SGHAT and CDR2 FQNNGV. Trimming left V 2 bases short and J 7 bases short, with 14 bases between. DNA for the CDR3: TGTGCCAGCAGCTTAACAAGGTCGCAGGCTGGCTACACCTTC. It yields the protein CASSLTRSQAGYTF. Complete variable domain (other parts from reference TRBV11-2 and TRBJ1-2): EAGVAQSPRYKIIEKRQSVAFWCNPISGHATLYWYQQILGQGPKLLIQFQNNGVVDDSQLPKDRFSAERLKGVDSTLKIQPAKLEDSAVYLCASSLTRSQAGYTFGSGTRLTVV.

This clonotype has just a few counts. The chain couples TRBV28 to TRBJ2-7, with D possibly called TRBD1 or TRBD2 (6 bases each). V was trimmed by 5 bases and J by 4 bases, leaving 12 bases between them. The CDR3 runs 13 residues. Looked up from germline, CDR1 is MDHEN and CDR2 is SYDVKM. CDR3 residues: CASSVTGTYEQYF. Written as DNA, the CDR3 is TGTGCCAGCAGTGTTACAGGGACTTACGAGCAGTACTTC.